This T cell receptor beta chain was captured in a study of shared clonotypes between healthy human individuals. Whole-study findings and limits: Represented diversity (both genetic and exposure-history) was limited by the small number of donors.

TCRdb's copy holds only in-frame clones and misses some; the assay was immunoSEQ multiplex PCR. The sample shows about 2.4 million clones, approximately 93% of them seen only once. The CDR3 extends over 14 amino acids. Per the germline V gene, CDR1 is MNHNS and CDR2 is SASEGT. V shed 6 bases and J shed 2 bases, with 13 bases lying between them. A remark on this clone: Its cognate antigen is unknown.

The chain couples TRBV6-1 to TRBJ1-1; TRBD1 is a possible D gene (5 bases). The sequence was collected from a man in his late teens or twenties in good health. Some clones in this sample may be carry-over from other donors' samples. Sequencing used naive CD4+ T cells from PBMCs. Stated subset: CD45RA+ positively selected. The DNA for the CDR3 is TGTGCCAGCAGGCGGGACCCTACCAACACTGAAGCTTTCTTT. It is translated as CASRRDPTNTEAFF.